Shown below are 28 T cell receptor beta chains from a single sample sequenced in a study of cytomegalovirus exposure and HLA in healthy donors. The PCR was carried out with 60 Vbeta primers and 13 Jbeta primers. Some clones are missing from TCRdb's copy, which holds only in-frame ones; the method was immunoSEQ multiplex PCR. The sample holds about 230,000 clones, more than 75% seen once. The sequencing input was PBMCs. The receptors originated from a human donor in good health.

The chain employs TRBV6-1 and TRBJ2-1; D may be TRBD2 (6 bases). Trimming took off 7 bases at V and 5 bases at J, with 15 bases between the two ends. The CDR3 runs to 14 residues. The germline V gene has CDR1 MNHNS and CDR2 SASEGT. Here the CDR3 reads CASNPPDYHNEQFF. The CDR3 DNA reads as TGTGCCAGCAATCCCCCGGACTACCACAATGAGCAGTTCTTC.

Only a few counts were recorded for this clone. The genes are TRBV7-9 and TRBJ2-3; no clear D gene. Germline CDR1 is SEHNR and CDR2 is FQNEAQ (reference sequence). CDR3 size: 13 residues. V was clipped by 4 bases and J by 0 bases, with 5 bases between them. As DNA, the CDR3 is TGTGCCAGCAGCTCCTCTAGCACAGATACGCAGTATTTT. This codes for CASSSSSTDTQYF.

The gene calls are TRBV12-5 and TRBJ2-7, with D perhaps matching TRBD2 (6 bases). The CDR3 runs to 14 residues. Trimming took off 4 bases at V and 2 bases at J, with 12 bases between the two ends. Germline V gene lookup returns CDR1 LGHNT and CDR2 FRNRAP. CDR3 DNA: TGTGCTAGTGGTTCTGTGCGGGGTGCCTACGAGCAGTACTTC. Amino acid sequence: CASGSVRGAYEQYF.

V and J are TRBV5-1 and TRBJ2-2; TRBD2 aligns across 11 bases. There are 16 residues in the CDR3. CDR1 and CDR2 (germline): SGHRS, YFSETQ. The J segment lost 3 bases and the V segment lost 4 bases, leaving 5 bases of the junction unmatched. The CDR3 nucleotides read TGCGCCAGCAGCACCGGGACTAGCGGAGACACCGGGGAGCTGTTTTTT. Its protein is CASSTGTSGDTGELFF. Full variable domain (rest looked up from reference TRBV5-1 and TRBJ2-2): KAGVTQTPRYLIKTRGQQVTLSCSPISGHRSVSWYQQTPGQGLQFLFEYFSETQRNKGNFPGRFSGRQFSNSRSEMNVSTLELGDSALYLCASSTGTSGDTGELFFGEGSRLTVL.

Only a few counts were recorded for this clone. This sequence joins TRBV27 and TRBJ2-1; 7 bases are a match to TRBD2. V gave up 0 bases and J gave up 2 bases; unmatched junction bases: 10. The CDR3 contains 18 residues. CDR1 and CDR2 from the germline V gene are MNHEY and SMNVEV (reference sequence). CDR3 region: CASSLSLFPSGTYNEQFF. The CDR3 region has the DNA TGTGCCAGCAGTTTATCGCTTTTTCCTAGCGGAACCTACAATGAGCAGTTCTTC.

The chain is built from TRBV5-8 and TRBJ1-1; D may be TRBD1 (6 bases). Trimming shortened V by 2 bases and J by 1 base, and 6 bases separated the two germline ends. Germline loops: CDR1 SGHTS, CDR2 YDEGEE. This CDR3 has 13 amino acids. CDR3 amino acids: CASSLGGNTEAFF. The CDR3 region has the DNA TGTGCCAGCAGCTTAGGGGGGAACACTGAAGCTTTCTTT.

This clone was seen a single time. The rearrangement joins TRBV27 to TRBJ2-5, with D possibly matching TRBD1 (6 bases). Germline V gene lookup returns CDR1 MNHEY and CDR2 SMNVEV (reference sequence). The length of the CDR3 is 13 residues. V lost 4 bases and J 5 bases, leaving 11 bases between the germline ends. CDR3 residues: CASSYRVDETQYF. CDR3 DNA sequence: TGTGCCAGCAGTTACAGGGTCGACGAGACCCAGTACTTC.

This clone was observed a single time. This rearrangement joins TRBV6-4 to TRBJ2-5, with D tentatively TRBD1 (6 bases). This CDR3 comprises 15 residues. V was clipped by 7 bases and J by 5 bases, with 20 bases between them. In germline, CDR1 is MRHNA, CDR2 SNTAGT. CDR3 nucleotides: TGTGCCAGCAAACCCAAGGACAGTTTGGTTGAGACCCAGTACTTC. It encodes CASKPKDSLVETQYF.

This clone has just a few counts. The rearrangement joins TRBV19 to TRBJ2-7, with a tentative D call TRBD2 (6 bases). V shed 3 bases and J shed 6 bases, with 18 bases lying between them. Germline CDR1 is LNHDA and CDR2 is SQIVND (reference sequence). The CDR3 has 15 amino acids. The CDR3 protein is CASSIAAGSPGEQYF. CDR3 DNA sequence: TGTGCCAGTAGTATCGCGGCGGGAAGTCCTGGCGAGCAGTACTTC.

The V call is TRBV5-1, the J call TRBJ2-1, with 9 bases matching TRBD2. The V gene's germline CDR1 is SGHRS and CDR2 YFSETQ. Trimming cost V 4 bases and J 1 base; bases outside gene matches: 3. The CDR3 contains 15 residues. The CDR3 loop is CASSEAGGSYNEQFF. CDR3 nucleotide sequence: TGCGCCAGCAGCGAAGCGGGAGGTTCCTACAATGAGCAGTTCTTC.

This clone occurred a few times. This chain connects TRBV5-1 to TRBJ2-1; tentative D call: TRBD2 (6 bases). Trimming shortened V by 4 bases and J by 9 bases, and 23 bases separated the two germline ends. This CDR3 has 16 residues. Germline loops: CDR1 SGHRS, CDR2 YFSETQ. CDR3 sequence: CASSPSSGTSLGEQFF. In DNA form, the CDR3 reads TGCGCCAGCAGCCCATCATCTGGGACTTCCCTCGGTGAGCAGTTCTTC. Using reference TRBV5-1 and TRBJ2-1 for the parts outside the CDR3, the full variable domain is KAGVTQTPRYLIKTRGQQVTLSCSPISGHRSVSWYQQTPGQGLQFLFEYFSETQRNKGNFPGRFSGRQFSNSRSEMNVSTLELGDSALYLCASSPSSGTSLGEQFFGPGTRLTVL.

The chain has TRBV6-5 and TRBJ1-3; D not resolved. Germline V gene lookup returns CDR1 MNHEY and CDR2 SVGAGI. The CDR3 is 15 residues long. V dropped 4 bases and J dropped 0 bases, with 10 bases sitting between them. The CDR3 DNA reads as TGTGCCAGCAGTTTGACATTCTCCTCTGGAAACACCATATATTTT. Translating it yields CASSLTFSSGNTIYF.

This sequence joins TRBV10-3 and TRBJ1-2; no clear D gene. Germline V gene lookup returns CDR1 ENHRY and CDR2 SYGVKD. CDR3 length: 12 amino acids. V was clipped by 6 bases and J by 4 bases, with 9 bases between them. CDR3 protein: CAIRPEGYGYTF. In nucleotides, the CDR3 is TGTGCCATCAGGCCAGAGGGCTATGGCTACACCTTC.

V usage is TRBV28 and J usage is TRBJ1-3; D is unresolved. Germline V CDR1 and CDR2: MDHEN, SYDVKM. V gave up 3 bases and J gave up 4 bases, with 4 bases separating them. This CDR3 is 12 amino acids long. The CDR3 sequence: CASSFPGNTIYF. In DNA form, the CDR3 reads TGTGCCAGCAGTTTCCCGGGAAACACCATATATTTT.

This clone appeared a few times. The J gene is TRBJ2-2, the V gene TRBV7-8; 9 bases are shared with TRBD2. The CDR3 contains 16 residues. V lost 1 base and J lost 5; bases outside the gene matches: 5. Germline V gene data show CDR1 as SGHVS and CDR2 as FQNEAQ. In DNA, the CDR3 is TGTGCCAGCAGCTTAGGGTCTCTAGCGGGAACCGGGGAGCTGTTTTTT. Translating gives CASSLGSLAGTGELFF.

This chain connects TRBV25-1 to TRBJ2-2; 9 bases match TRBD2. In germline, CDR1 is MGHDK, CDR2 SYGVNS. The CDR3 totals 15 residues. J gave up 4 bases and V 4 bases, and 4 bases lay outside the gene matches. CDR3 sequence reads: CASSAAGGSTGELFF. The CDR3 bases are TGTGCCAGCAGTGCAGCGGGAGGAAGCACCGGGGAGCTGTTTTTT.

The V call is TRBV10-3, the J call TRBJ2-7; 9 bases fit TRBD2. This CDR3 comprises 13 residues. Trimming removed 9 bases from V and 5 bases from J; junction bases left unmatched: 8. Germline V gene sequence: CDR1 ENHRY, CDR2 SYGVKD. The CDR3 here is CAIKIAGEDEQYF. CDR3 nucleotide sequence: TGTGCCATTAAAATAGCGGGAGAGGACGAGCAGTACTTC.

This clone was counted only a few times. The chain links TRBV19 to TRBJ1-4, with D hard to call. The CDR3 is 12 residues long. With 6 bases removed from V and 1 base from J, the gap between germline ends came to 3 bases. The germline V gene has CDR1 LNHDA and CDR2 SQIVND (reference sequence). CDR3 amino acids: CASSGTNEKLFF. The CDR3 DNA sequence: TGTGCCAGTAGCGGAACTAATGAAAAACTGTTTTTT.

The gene calls are TRBV7-3 and TRBJ2-2, with 12 bases that match TRBD1. Germline trimming cut 3 bases from V and 5 bases from J; bases unmatched to any gene: 7. This CDR3 is 17 amino acids long. The germline V gene encodes CDR1 SGHTA and CDR2 FQGTGA. The CDR3 coding sequence is TGTGCCAGCAGCTTGAACGGGGACAGGGGGCAAACCGGGGAGCTGTTTTTT. The encoded protein is CASSLNGDRGQTGELFF.

CDR3 region: CAISSALAGVGDTQYF. The CDR3 DNA reads TGTGCCATCAGCTCCGCGCTAGCGGGAGTGGGAGATACGCAGTATTTT. The chain uses TRBV10-3 and TRBJ2-3, with TRBD2 matching 10 bases. Germline CDR1 reads ENHRY; CDR2 reads SYGVKD. CDR3 length: 16 amino acids. The ends lost 6 bases at V and 5 bases at J; junction bases unmatched: 11.

The chain carries TRBV13 and TRBJ2-3, with 8 nucleotides matching TRBD2. The germline V gene has CDR1 PRHDT and CDR2 FYEKMQ (reference sequence). V was pared by 6 bases and J by 3 bases, with 14 bases of the junction left unmatched. CDR3 size: 17 residues. The CDR3 loop is CASSVRTGTSRTDTQYF. The CDR3 region has the DNA TGTGCCAGCAGTGTTCGAACCGGGACTAGTCGAACAGATACGCAGTATTTT.

CDR3 in amino acids: CASSLYVELAGGFGSYEQYF. For the CDR3, the DNA is TGTGCCAGCAGCTTGTACGTTGAGCTAGCGGGAGGGTTTGGCTCCTACGAGCAGTACTTC. This chain links TRBV7-8 with TRBJ2-7, with 12 nucleotides matching TRBD2. Germline CDR1 SGHVS, CDR2 FQNEAQ. There are 20 residues in the CDR3. With V trimmed by 3 bases and J by 0 bases, 15 bases remained unmatched.

CDR3 sequence (DNA): TGCGCCAGCAGCCCCCAAAGGGGACTGCTGAACACTGAAGCTTTCTTT. It is translated as CASSPQRGLLNTEAFF. The chain carries TRBV5-1 and TRBJ1-1; possible D gene TRBD1, 5 bases. This CDR3 is 16 amino acids long. V gave up 4 bases and J gave up 0 bases, with 16 bases separating them. The V gene's germline CDR1 is SGHRS and CDR2 YFSETQ.

The CDR3 DNA reads TGTGCCAGCAGCTTACTTGGGCAAACTAATGAAAAACTGTTTTTT. Protein sequence: CASSLLGQTNEKLFF. The rearrangement uses TRBV7-2 and TRBJ1-4; D gene uncertain. Per germline, CDR1 SGHTA and CDR2 FQGNSA. This CDR3 has 15 amino acids. V was clipped by 2 bases and J by 1 base, with 8 bases between them.

This CDR3 reads CASTQKAGRGYTF. In DNA, the CDR3 is TGTGCCAGCACTCAAAAAGCGGGGCGGGGGTACACCTTC. V and J are TRBV6-6 and TRBJ1-2; a possible D gene is TRBD1 (5 bases). CDR1 and CDR2 from the germline V gene are MNHNY and SVGAGI (reference sequence). Trimming stripped 7 bases from V and 11 bases from J, with 20 bases between. The CDR3 length is 13 residues.

V usage is TRBV7-2 and J usage is TRBJ2-1; TRBD2 matches 14 bases. This CDR3 spans 15 amino acids. After removal of 3 bases from V and 8 bases from J, the junction contained 3 bases not matched to a gene. Germline CDR1 and CDR2: SGHTA and FQGNSA. CDR3 sequence: CASSFRLAGGHEQFF. The CDR3 bases are TGTGCCAGCAGCTTCCGACTAGCGGGAGGGCATGAGCAGTTCTTC.

The rearrangement uses TRBV19 and TRBJ2-2; D call uncertain. Germline-derived CDR1 and CDR2 are LNHDA and SQIVND (reference sequence). V was clipped by 5 bases and J by 1 base, with 2 bases between them. The CDR3 totals 12 residues. As DNA, the CDR3 is TGTGCCAGTAGTCTGAACACCGGGGAGCTGTTTTTT. It encodes CASSLNTGELFF.

V usage is TRBV5-6 and J usage is TRBJ2-5; D unresolved. The CDR3 sequence is 13 residues long. Germline V gives CDR1 SGHDT, CDR2 YYEEEE. V lost 4 bases, J lost 0 bases, and 7 bases lay in between. Written as DNA, the CDR3 is TGTGCCAGCAGCGCGGCCTACCAAGAGACCCAGTACTTC. It translates to CASSAAYQETQYF.